This TCR beta chain appears in the sequencing data of a study of cytotoxic CD8 clonotypes in ibrutinib-treated CLL. Study information: Enrolment comprised about a dozen relapsed/refractory and over 14 treatment-naive patients; roughly 18 were IGHV unmutated.

Using immunoSEQ multiplex PCR, the repertoire was profiled, and TCRdb retains in-frame clones only, with some absent. Of some 4,600 clones in the sample, roughly 83% were seen once. The length of the CDR3 is 14 residues. Germline CDR1 is SEHNR and CDR2 is FQNEAQ (reference sequence). V was pared by 3 bases and J by 5 bases, with 5 bases of the junction left unmatched. Study-wide results and limits: A rise in clonality was seen at ibrutinib response, and a fall back toward baseline was seen at progression.

As input for TCR beta libraries, roughly 2.1 micrograms of genomic DNA came from cryopreserved PBMCs. Remarks on this clone: Its antigen is currently unknown.

Here the sequenced sample was PBMCs, taken before ibrutinib treatment. The sequence derives from a human donor with chronic lymphocytic leukemia. The chain carries TRBV7-9 and TRBJ2-7; the match to TRBD2 covers 9 bases. CDR3 in DNA: TGTGCCAGCAGCTTTAGCGGGAGTTTCAACGAGCAGTACTTC. It codes for CASSFSGSFNEQYF.